This TCR beta chain is drawn from a study of preoperative IRX-2 immunotherapy in early breast cancer. Treatment of the sample: preoperative locoregional IRX-2 cytokine immunotherapy. Sequencing used immunoSEQ multiplex PCR; TCRdb keeps in-frame clones, though not all of them. The sample includes approximately 30,000 clones, about 95% of them seen just once. V lost 6 bases, J lost 5 bases, and 4 bases stayed unmatched. The CDR3 has 12 amino acids. Germline V CDR1 and CDR2: SQVTM, ANQGSEA. The sequence was collected from a human donor with breast cancer. The sample was collected from a patient treated with IRX-2 immunotherapy. The chain links TRBV29-1 to TRBJ2-4; 7 bases agree with TRBD1. The CDR3 region is CSVRGTENIQYF. In DNA form, the CDR3 reads TGCAGCGTGCGTGGGACAGAAAACATTCAGTACTTC.